This TCR beta chain was obtained from a study of cytomegalovirus exposure and HLA in healthy donors. Study conclusions and caveats: Common viral pathogens were later found to be apparently linked to several of the most significant clusters. Later analysis demonstrated an association between a missense DCLRE1C variant and TCR beta V- and J-gene trimming. The investigators catalogued 150 to 200 TCR beta chains as cytomegalovirus-associated.

The V gene's germline CDR1 is LNHDA and CDR2 SQIVND (reference sequence). The CDR3 runs to 14 residues. V gave up 6 bases and J gave up 1 base; unmatched junction bases: 4. Vbeta (60) and Jbeta (13) primers were used in the PCR. Data came from immunoSEQ multiplex PCR; TCRdb stores just in-frame clones and leaves some out. The table records 150,000 to 200,000 clones, around 68% of them present only once. As concerns this clone: Antigen: not known.

The chain has TRBV19 and TRBJ1-1, with 8 bases fitting TRBD1. Sequencing was carried out using PBMCs. This receptor was identified in a woman in her 40s in good health and CMV-seropositive. The CDR3 sequence: CASRAGTGNTEAFF. CDR3 bases: TGTGCCAGTAGAGCCGGGACAGGGAACACTGAAGCTTTCTTT.